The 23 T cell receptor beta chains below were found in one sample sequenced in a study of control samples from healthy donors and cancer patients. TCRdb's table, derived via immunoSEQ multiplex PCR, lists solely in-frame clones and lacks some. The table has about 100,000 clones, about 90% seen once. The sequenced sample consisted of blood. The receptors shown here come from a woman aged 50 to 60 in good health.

This CDR3 is CATSDWTSHNEQFF. The CDR3 DNA sequence: TGTGCCACCAGTGATTGGACTAGCCACAATGAGCAGTTCTTC. The J gene is TRBJ2-1, the V gene TRBV24-1; 8 bases are shared with TRBD2. The CDR3 covers 14 residues. Trimming took 2 bases from V and 5 from J; bases not matched to a gene: 1. Germline CDR1 reads KGHDR; CDR2 reads SFDVKD.

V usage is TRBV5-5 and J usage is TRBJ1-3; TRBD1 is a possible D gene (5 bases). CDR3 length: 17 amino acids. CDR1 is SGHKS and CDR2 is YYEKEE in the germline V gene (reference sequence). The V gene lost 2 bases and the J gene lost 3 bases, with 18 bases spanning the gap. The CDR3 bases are TGTGCCAGCAGCTTTTTGGTAGGGGACCCTAGTGGAAACACCATATATTTT. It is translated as CASSFLVGDPSGNTIYF.

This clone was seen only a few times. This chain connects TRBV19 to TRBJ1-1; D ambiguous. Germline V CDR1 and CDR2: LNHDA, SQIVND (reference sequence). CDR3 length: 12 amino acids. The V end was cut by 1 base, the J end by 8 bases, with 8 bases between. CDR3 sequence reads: CASSIGTVEAFF. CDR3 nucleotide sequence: TGTGCCAGTAGTATAGGGACTGTCGAAGCTTTCTTT.

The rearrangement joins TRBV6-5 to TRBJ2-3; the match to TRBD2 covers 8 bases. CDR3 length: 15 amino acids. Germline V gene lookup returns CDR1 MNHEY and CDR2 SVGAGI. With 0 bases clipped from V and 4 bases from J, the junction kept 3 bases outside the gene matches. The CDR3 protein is CASSYSSGAADTQYF. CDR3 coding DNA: TGTGCCAGCAGTTACTCTAGCGGGGCGGCAGATACGCAGTATTTT.

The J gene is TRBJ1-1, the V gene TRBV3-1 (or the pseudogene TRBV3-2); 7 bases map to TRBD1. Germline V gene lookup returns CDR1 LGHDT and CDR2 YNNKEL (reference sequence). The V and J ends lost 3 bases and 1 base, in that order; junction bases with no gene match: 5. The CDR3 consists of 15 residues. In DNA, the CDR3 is TGTGCCAGCAGCCACTGGGACAGAACGAACACTGAAGCTTTCTTT. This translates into CASSHWDRTNTEAFF.

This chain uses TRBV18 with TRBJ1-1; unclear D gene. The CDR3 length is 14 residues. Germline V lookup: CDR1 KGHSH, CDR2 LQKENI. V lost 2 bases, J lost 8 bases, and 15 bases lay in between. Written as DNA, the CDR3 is TGTGCCAGCTCACCAAGCCTCATGCCGGGGGAAGCTTTCTTT. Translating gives CASSPSLMPGEAFF.

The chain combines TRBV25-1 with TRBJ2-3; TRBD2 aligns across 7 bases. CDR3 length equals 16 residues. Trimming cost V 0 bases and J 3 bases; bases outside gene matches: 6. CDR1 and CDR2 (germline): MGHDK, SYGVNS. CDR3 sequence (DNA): TGTGCCAGCAGTGAATACGGCGAGCGGGATACAGATACGCAGTATTTT. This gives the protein CASSEYGERDTDTQYF. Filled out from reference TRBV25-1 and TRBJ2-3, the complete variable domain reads EADIYQTPRYLVIGTGKKITLECSQTMGHDKMYWYQQDPGMELHLIHYSYGVNSTEKGDLSSESTVSRIRTEHFPLTLESARPSHTSQYLCASSEYGERDTDTQYFGPGTRLTVL.

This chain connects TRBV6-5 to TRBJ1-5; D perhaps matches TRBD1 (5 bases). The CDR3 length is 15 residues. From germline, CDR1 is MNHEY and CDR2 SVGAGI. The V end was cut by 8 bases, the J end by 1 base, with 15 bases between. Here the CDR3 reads CASGGEVQSNQPQHF. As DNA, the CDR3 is TGTGCCAGCGGGGGGGAAGTCCAGAGCAATCAGCCCCAGCATTTT.

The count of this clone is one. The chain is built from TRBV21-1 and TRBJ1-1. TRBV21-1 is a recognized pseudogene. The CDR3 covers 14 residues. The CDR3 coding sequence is TGTGCCAGCGGAACAGGACGGGAAAACACTGAAGCTTTCTTT. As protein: CASGTGRENTEAFF.

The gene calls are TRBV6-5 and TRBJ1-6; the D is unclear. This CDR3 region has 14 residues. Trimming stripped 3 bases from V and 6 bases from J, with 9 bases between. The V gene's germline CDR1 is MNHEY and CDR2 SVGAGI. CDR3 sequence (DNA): TGTGCCAGCAGTTATCGGACGGCTAATTCACCCCTCCACTTT. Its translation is CASSYRTANSPLHF.

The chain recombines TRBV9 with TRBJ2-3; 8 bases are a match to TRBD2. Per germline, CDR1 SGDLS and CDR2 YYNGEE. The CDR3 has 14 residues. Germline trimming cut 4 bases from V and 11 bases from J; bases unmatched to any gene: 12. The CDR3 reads CASSPGAGGLLQYF. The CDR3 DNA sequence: TGTGCCAGCAGCCCGGGTGCGGGGGGCCTTCTGCAGTATTTT.

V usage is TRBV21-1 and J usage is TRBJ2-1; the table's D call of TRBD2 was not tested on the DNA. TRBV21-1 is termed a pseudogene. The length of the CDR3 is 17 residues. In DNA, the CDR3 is TGTGCCAGCAGCAAAGGGACTAGCCTTTCGATTGGGAATGAGCAGTTCTTC. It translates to CASSKGTSLSIGNEQFF.

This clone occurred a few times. CDR3 coding DNA: TGTGCCAGCAGGGGCAGGATGGGTCAGCCCCAGCATTTT. This gives the protein CASRGRMGQPQHF. The chain employs TRBV12-3 or TRBV12-4 and TRBJ1-5; D gene uncertain. V lost 6 bases and J 6 bases, leaving 12 bases between the germline ends. This CDR3 region has 13 residues.

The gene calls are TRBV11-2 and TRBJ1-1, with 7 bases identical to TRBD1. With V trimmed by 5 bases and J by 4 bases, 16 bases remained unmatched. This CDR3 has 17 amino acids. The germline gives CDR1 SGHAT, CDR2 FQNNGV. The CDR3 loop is CASSGRGQFLSGTEAFF. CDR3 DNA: TGTGCCAGCAGCGGACGGGGACAGTTCCTATCGGGCACTGAAGCTTTCTTT.

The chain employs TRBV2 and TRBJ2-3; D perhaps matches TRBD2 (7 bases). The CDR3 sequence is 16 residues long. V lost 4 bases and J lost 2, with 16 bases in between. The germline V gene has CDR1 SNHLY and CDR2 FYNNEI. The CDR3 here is CASSVRTGGFTDTQYF. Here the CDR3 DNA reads TGTGCCAGCAGTGTTAGGACGGGGGGCTTCACAGATACGCAGTATTTT.

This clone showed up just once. The CDR3 spells CASSLMVGRGELFF. CDR3 nucleotides: TGTGCCAGCAGCTTAATGGTGGGCCGTGGGGAGCTGTTTTTT. The chain is built from TRBV7-3 and TRBJ2-2; D not resolved. Germline V lookup: CDR1 SGHTA, CDR2 FQGTGA. The CDR3 length is 14 residues. The V end was cut by 1 base, the J end by 8 bases, with 11 bases between.

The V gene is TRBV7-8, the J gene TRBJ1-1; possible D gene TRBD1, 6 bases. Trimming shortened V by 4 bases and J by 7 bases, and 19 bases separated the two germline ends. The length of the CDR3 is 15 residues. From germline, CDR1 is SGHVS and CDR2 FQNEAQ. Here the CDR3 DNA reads TGTGCCAGCAGCTCAGGGGAGGCGGACTGGGATGAAGCTTTCTTT. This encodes CASSSGEADWDEAFF.

In DNA form, the CDR3 reads TGCAGTGCTAGTTCGAGCCTCTCGGGAAACACCATATATTTT. Protein product: CSASSSLSGNTIYF. The chain employs TRBV20-1 and TRBJ1-3; D gene uncertain. Trimming took off 3 bases at V and 4 bases at J, with 13 bases between the two ends. Germline V lookup: CDR1 DFQATT, CDR2 SNEGSKA (reference sequence). The CDR3 spans 14 residues.

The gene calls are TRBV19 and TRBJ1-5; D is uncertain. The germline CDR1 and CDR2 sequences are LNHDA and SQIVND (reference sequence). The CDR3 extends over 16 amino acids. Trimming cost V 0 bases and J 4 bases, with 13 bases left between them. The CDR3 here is CASSIDGRRANQPQHF. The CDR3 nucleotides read TGTGCCAGTAGTATAGACGGGCGGAGGGCAAATCAGCCCCAGCATTTT.

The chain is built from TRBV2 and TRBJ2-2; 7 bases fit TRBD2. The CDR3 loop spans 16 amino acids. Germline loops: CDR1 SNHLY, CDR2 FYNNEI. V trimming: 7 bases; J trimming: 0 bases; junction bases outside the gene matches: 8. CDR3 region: CASTLRAGSNTGELFF. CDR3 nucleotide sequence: TGTGCCAGCACCCTACGAGCGGGGTCGAACACCGGGGAGCTGTTTTTT.

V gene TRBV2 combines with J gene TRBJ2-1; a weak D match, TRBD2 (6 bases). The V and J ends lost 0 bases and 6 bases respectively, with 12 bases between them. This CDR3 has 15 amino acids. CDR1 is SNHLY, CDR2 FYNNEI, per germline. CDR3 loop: CASSEAGGFLNEQFF. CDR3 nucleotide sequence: TGTGCCAGCAGTGAAGCGGGGGGATTCCTCAATGAGCAGTTCTTC. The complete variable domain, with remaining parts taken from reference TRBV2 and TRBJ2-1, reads EPEVTQTPSHQVTQMGQEVILRCVPISNHLYFYWYRQILGQKVEFLVSFYNNEISEKSEIFDDQFSVERPDGSNFTLKIRSTKLEDSAMYFCASSEAGGFLNEQFFGPGTRLTVL.

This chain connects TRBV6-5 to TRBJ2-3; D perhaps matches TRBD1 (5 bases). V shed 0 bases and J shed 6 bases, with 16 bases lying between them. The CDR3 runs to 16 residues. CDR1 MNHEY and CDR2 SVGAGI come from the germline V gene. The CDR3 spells CASSYSGRVIRDTQYF. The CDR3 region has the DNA TGTGCCAGCAGTTACTCTGGCAGGGTAATCAGGGATACGCAGTATTTT.

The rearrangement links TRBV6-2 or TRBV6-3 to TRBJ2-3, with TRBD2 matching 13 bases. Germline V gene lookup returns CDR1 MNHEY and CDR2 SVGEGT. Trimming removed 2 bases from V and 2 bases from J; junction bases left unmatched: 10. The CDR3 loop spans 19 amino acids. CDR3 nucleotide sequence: TGTGCCAGCAGTTACATCTGGGGGACTAGCGGGATGTACACAGATACGCAGTATTTT. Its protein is CASSYIWGTSGMYTDTQYF.